One sample yielded the 4 T cell receptor beta chains listed below, sequenced in a study of long-term antiretroviral therapy in people with HIV. Researchers report immunoSEQ v3.0 was run at survey level. TCRdb's table, derived via immunoSEQ multiplex PCR, lists solely in-frame clones and lacks some. Of some 28,000 clones listed, about 80% are singletons. The specimen was unsorted PBMCs, collected 0.3 years after starting antiretroviral therapy. Receptor source: a man aged 35 to 55 with HIV.

The gene calls are TRBV14 and TRBJ2-3, with D possibly being TRBD2 (5 bases). The CDR3 runs 16 residues. Trimming left V 0 bases short and J 1 base short, with 11 bases between. Germline V lookup: CDR1 SGHDN, CDR2 FVKESK. In DNA form, the CDR3 reads TGTGCCAGCAGCCAAGAGAGGAGGAGTGGCACAGATACGCAGTATTTT. It is translated as CASSQERRSGTDTQYF.

This chain connects TRBV13 to TRBJ2-6; TRBD1 or TRBD2 may be the D gene (7 bases each). The germline CDR1 and CDR2 sequences are PRHDT and FYEKMQ (reference sequence). The CDR3 is 21 residues long. The germline V and J ends were trimmed by 10 bases and 0 bases, with 31 bases remaining between them. The DNA for the CDR3 is TGTGCCACCATGGGAGGGGACAGTCAAACCAACCCCATCTCTGGGGCCAACGTCCTGACTTTC. It yields the protein CATMGGDSQTNPISGANVLTF.

This clone showed up just once. The J gene is TRBJ2-1, the V gene TRBV5-1; D possibly uses TRBD1 or TRBD2 (5 bases each). This CDR3 has 14 residues. The V gene's germline CDR1 is SGHRS and CDR2 YFSETQ. Trimming left V 6 bases short and J 10 bases short, with 20 bases between. As DNA, the CDR3 is TGCGCCAGCACCTATGGGGGTCGGTCAAACGAGCAGTTCTTC. It is translated as CASTYGGRSNEQFF.

This sequence joins TRBV19 and TRBJ1-5, with TRBD1 matching 8 bases. Per germline, CDR1 LNHDA and CDR2 SQIVND (reference sequence). The J segment lost 5 bases and the V segment lost 6 bases, leaving 6 bases of the junction unmatched. The CDR3 length is 14 residues. The CDR3: CASSATGGYQPQHF. The CDR3 nucleotides read TGTGCCAGTAGCGCTACAGGGGGTTATCAGCCCCAGCATTTT.